This T cell receptor beta chain was identified during a study of identifying expanded T cells in peripheral blood (dated by TCRdb to about 2019). Background for the entire study: Technical replicates were generated by sequencing separate aliquots of the same genomic DNA pool, and four replicates were compared pairwise. The research as a whole found: The authors expected biological variance in healthy repertoires might increase further over much longer intervals such as months to years. For all healthy donors, the variance in clone template counts between roughly 2-week samples rose significantly as total template count increased. Between technical replicates the binomial model flagged approximately 1.3 differentially abundant clones, whereas over roughly two weeks the binomial model flagged about 15 and over approximately four weeks approximately 20. Across all healthy-donor time intervals, the beta-binomial model significantly cut both the number of clones called differentially abundant and the false-positive rate.

Via the germline V gene, CDR1 is MGHDK and CDR2 SYGVNS. Including the terminal cysteine and phenylalanine, the CDR3 comprises 14 residues. The retained sequence is limited to the CDR3, 42 bases, with the frame set at the first base. V loses 5 bases of germline sequence and J loses 7 bases, and the interval between the two ends is 18 bases. TCRbeta CDR3 regions were profiled with the immunoSEQ Assay using bias-controlled multiplex PCR amplification of genomic DNA. As for the authors' bioinformatics: To quantify the absolute abundance of each unique TCRbeta CDR3 region, the sequences were collapsed and filtered. Differential abundance was tested with a binomial (Fisher-equivalent) model and with a beta-binomial model adding time-dependent variance fitted from healthy donors. Clones with fewer than 5 combined templates were excluded, and clones with Benjamini-Hochberg FDR below 0.01 were called differentially abundant. Using the form v = (b*log(k)+a)^2, the beta-binomial variance was modeled as a function of the total template count across the two samples. TCRdb carries this immuneACCESS record with in-frame sequences only. Its versions omit some clonotypes, under half of them owing to an unresolved V gene in the studies checked, with the rest unexplained. V and J calls and clone size are copied from that table; D and trimming were computed from the DNA. Counted in this sample were approximately 97,000 clones; more than 70% of them appeared once. The ten largest clones represent roughly 14% of the sample.

On this clone itself: It has no known antigen specificity. Base qualities are missing; no much larger clone stands one base away.

During the collection period, no immune events, such as infections, were documented for the healthy donors. To calibrate time-dependent variance in a beta-binomial model of T-cell clone differential abundance, blood repertoires from healthy donors were used as a training cohort. There were ten or so healthy donors in the training cohort, of whom 3 were female and 7 were male. Donor ages ranged from roughly 25 to 65 years, with an average of roughly 46 years. Obtained from a commercial supplier, whole blood was collected from each healthy donor at three time points set around 14 days apart. Genomic DNA was extracted from unsorted whole blood for immunosequencing.

The clonotype originates from a person aged 18-70 years in good health. The chain is encoded by TRBV25-1 joined to TRBJ2-7, with a weak D call of TRBD1 (6 bases match). The sample comprised blood. In nucleotides, the sequence is TGTGCCAGCAGTAACCGACAGGAGACGGGGGAGCAGTACTTC. Translated, it gives CASSNRQETGEQYF.